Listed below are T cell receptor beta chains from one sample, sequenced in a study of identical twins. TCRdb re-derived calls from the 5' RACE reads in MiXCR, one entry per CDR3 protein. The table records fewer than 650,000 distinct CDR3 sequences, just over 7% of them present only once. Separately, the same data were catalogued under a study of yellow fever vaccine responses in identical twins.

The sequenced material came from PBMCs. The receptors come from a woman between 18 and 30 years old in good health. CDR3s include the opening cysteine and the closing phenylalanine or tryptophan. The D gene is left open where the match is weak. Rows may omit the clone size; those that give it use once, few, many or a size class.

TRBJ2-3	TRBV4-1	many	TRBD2	TGCGCCAGCAGCCAAGCGACTAGCGGGTATTGGGATACGCAGTATTTT	CASSQATSGYWDTQYF
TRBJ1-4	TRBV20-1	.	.	TGCAGTGCTAGGCCGAACTCTAATGAAAAACTGTTTTTT	CSARPNSNEKLFF
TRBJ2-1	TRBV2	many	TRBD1	TGTGCCAGCACTGGGGACAGGGTCAATGAGCAGTTCTTC	CASTGDRVNEQFF
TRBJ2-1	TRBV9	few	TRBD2	TGTGCCAGCAGCGGTCGGACTAGCGGGACCGGGCTATACAATGAGCAGTTCTTC	CASSGRTSGTGLYNEQFF
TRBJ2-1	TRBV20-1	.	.	TGCAGTGCTACAAGCCCCGGGGGTGAGCAGTTCTTC	CSATSPGGEQFF
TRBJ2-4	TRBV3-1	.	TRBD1	TGTGCCAGCAGTCAACAGGGGGCTGAGTTCAACATTCAGTACTTC	CASSQQGAEFNIQYF
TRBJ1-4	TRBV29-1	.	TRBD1	TGCAGCGTCACAGGTCAAGACAGGGCTAATGAAAAACTGTTTTTT	CSVTGQDRANEKLFF
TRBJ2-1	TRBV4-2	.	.	TGTGCCAGCAGCCAAGATGGGGGCATAGTGAGCTCCTACAATGAGCAGTTCTTC	CASSQDGGIVSSYNEQFF
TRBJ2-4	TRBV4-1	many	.	TGCGCCAGCAGCCAAGTTCCCCATTGGGAAAACATTCAGTACTTC	CASSQVPHWENIQYF
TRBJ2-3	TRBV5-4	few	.	TGTGCCAGCACCATCGGGGGTAGCGGTAAAACAGATACGCAGTATTTT	CASTIGGSGKTDTQYF
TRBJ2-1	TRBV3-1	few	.	TGTGCCAGCAGCCAAGGAATTTTGAGGAATGAGCAGTTCTTC	CASSQGILRNEQFF
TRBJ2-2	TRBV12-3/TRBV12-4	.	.	TGTGCCAGCAGTTTGGGACCACAGAACACCGGGGAGCTGTTTTTT	CASSLGPQNTGELFF
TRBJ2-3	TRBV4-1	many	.	TGCGCCAGCAGCCGGTCAGGTTACACAGATACGCAGTATTTT	CASSRSGYTDTQYF
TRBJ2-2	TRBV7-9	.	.	TGTGCCAGCAGGCCCCGGGTAGCGGAGAACACCGGGGAGCTGTTTTTT	CASRPRVAENTGELFF
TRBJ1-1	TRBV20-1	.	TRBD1	TGCAGTGCTACGGGGGGGCAGGGGGCGGGAGAAGCTTTCTTT	CSATGGQGAGEAFF
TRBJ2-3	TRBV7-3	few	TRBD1	TGTGCCAGCAGCTTAGCCCACAGGGGGCGCACAGATACGCAGTATTTT	CASSLAHRGRTDTQYF